The 18 T cell receptor beta chains below all came from one sample that was sequenced in a study of blood T cell repertoires in COVID-19. Clones were read by immunoSEQ multiplex PCR, and TCRdb kept only the in-frame ones, dropping some. The table includes 200,000 to 250,000 clones, approximately 80% detected once. Sequencing used peripheral blood. The receptor set was obtained from a woman aged 80 or over with active or convalescent COVID-19.

The CDR3 nucleotides are TGCAGCGTTACGACAGGGGGCTACCAAGAGACCCAGTACTTC. Encoded protein: CSVTTGGYQETQYF. The J gene is TRBJ2-5, the V gene TRBV29-1, with TRBD1 matching over 10 bases. This CDR3 comprises 14 residues. Germline V lookup: CDR1 SQVTM, CDR2 ANQGSEA. J gave up 0 bases and V 5 bases, and 3 bases lay outside the gene matches.

This clone appeared once. This chain joins TRBV27 and TRBJ2-5; 7 bases agree with TRBD1. The CDR3 length is 15 residues. Germline loops: CDR1 MNHEY, CDR2 SMNVEV (reference sequence). With 2 bases clipped from V and 2 bases from J, the junction kept 5 bases outside the gene matches. The CDR3 protein is CASSLVARGQETQYF. For the CDR3, the DNA is TGTGCCAGCAGTTTAGTGGCCAGGGGGCAAGAGACCCAGTACTTC.

The chain recombines TRBV5-8 with TRBJ1-2, with 10 bases lining up with TRBD1. After removal of 4 bases from V and 7 bases from J, the junction contained 10 bases not matched to a gene. The length of the CDR3 is 15 residues. The germline CDR1 and CDR2 sequences are SGHTS and YDEGEE. The CDR3 nucleotides read TGTGCCAGCAGCCCAGCGACGACAGGGGGCTTTGGCTACACCTTC. Translated: CASSPATTGGFGYTF.

V is TRBV4-2 and J is TRBJ1-1; possible D gene TRBD1, 5 bases. The length of the CDR3 is 15 residues. V was clipped by 0 bases and J by 5 bases, with 13 bases between them. The V gene's germline CDR1 is LGHNA and CDR2 YNFKEQ. Written as DNA, the CDR3 is TGTGCCAGCAGCCAAGAGGGGGGAGGTTTGACTGAAGCTTTCTTT. This sequence encodes CASSQEGGGLTEAFF.

This clone was detected only a few times. V is TRBV10-1 and J is TRBJ2-7; D gene ambiguous. This CDR3 has 15 residues. In germline, CDR1 is WNHNN, CDR2 SYGVQD (reference sequence). V was clipped by 8 bases and J by 0 bases, with 17 bases between them. The CDR3 sequence: CASSQRQAPSYEQYF. CDR3 DNA: TGCGCCAGCTCCCAACGGCAGGCTCCCTCCTACGAGCAGTACTTC.

This chain joins TRBV27 and TRBJ2-5; 11 bases match TRBD2. Germline CDR1 reads MNHEY; CDR2 reads SMNVEV (reference sequence). The V segment lost 9 bases and the J segment 2 bases; nucleotides outside the gene matches: 5. The CDR3 runs to 14 residues. The CDR3 protein is CASSLAGEQETQYF. CDR3 nucleotides: TGTGCCAGTTCACTAGCGGGGGAACAAGAGACCCAGTACTTC.

The rearrangement links TRBV2 to TRBJ1-2; 10 bases map to TRBD1. CDR1 and CDR2 from the germline V gene are SNHLY and FYNNEI. The CDR3 runs 16 residues. Trimming at V came to 6 bases and at J to 8 bases, leaving 15 bases not matched to a gene. The CDR3 spells CASSPSQGTGVGGYTF. The CDR3 DNA sequence: TGTGCCAGCAGCCCTTCGCAGGGGACAGGGGTCGGGGGCTACACCTTC.

The chain is built from TRBV27 and TRBJ2-7; the match to TRBD2 covers 9 bases. CDR3 length: 14 residues. Germline values: CDR1 MNHEY, CDR2 SMNVEV (reference sequence). The ends lost 3 bases at V and 2 bases at J; junction bases unmatched: 2. The CDR3 nucleotides read TGTGCCAGCAGTTTTAGCGGGGGCCCCTACGAGCAGTACTTC. This sequence encodes CASSFSGGPYEQYF.

The chain joins TRBV3-1 (or the pseudogene TRBV3-2) to TRBJ1-1; TRBD1 agrees at 8 bases. The CDR3 spans 13 residues. V was pared by 4 bases and J by 11 bases, with 9 bases of the junction left unmatched. The germline CDR1 and CDR2 sequences are LGHDT and YNNKEL (reference sequence). CDR3 loop: CASSRSQGAGAFF. DNA of the CDR3: TGTGCCAGCAGCCGGTCGCAGGGGGCAGGGGCTTTCTTT.

This clone occurred once. This rearrangement joins TRBV18 to TRBJ2-1, with 10 bases identical to TRBD1. Germline V CDR1 and CDR2: KGHSH, LQKENI. This CDR3 region has 13 residues. Unmatched junction bases numbered 2, after V lost 3 bases and J lost 9 bases. The CDR3 DNA reads TGTGCCAGCTCACCGGGGACAGGGGTTGAGCAGTTCTTC. It yields the protein CASSPGTGVEQFF.

In its sample, this clone was seen a few times. The chain combines TRBV15 with TRBJ2-1, with D uncertain. Trimming stripped 8 bases from V and 8 bases from J, with 10 bases between. This CDR3 comprises 11 residues. The V gene's germline CDR1 is LNHNV and CDR2 YYDKDF (reference sequence). This CDR3 reads CATRLGYEQFF. DNA for the CDR3: TGTGCCACCCGACTTGGGTATGAGCAGTTCTTC.

The chain couples TRBV21-1 to TRBJ2-1; the table assigns TRBD2, which was not confirmed against the DNA. TRBV21-1 is deemed a pseudogene. This CDR3 comprises 15 residues. The CDR3 DNA follows: TGTGCCAGCAGCCCGCAAGTGGGACTAGCTAATGAGCAGTTCTTC. It codes for CASSPQVGLANEQFF.

The J gene is TRBJ2-3, the V gene TRBV7-2; D unresolved. Deletions cut 2 bases from V and 2 bases from J, with 11 bases between. Germline CDR1 and CDR2: SGHTA and FQGNSA. The CDR3 is 15 amino acids. The CDR3 region has the DNA TGTGCCAGCAGCTTATTAGGCGGCTTCACAGATACGCAGTATTTT. Translated, it gives CASSLLGGFTDTQYF.

The rearrangement joins TRBV7-2 to TRBJ2-3, with 8 bases aligning to TRBD2. The CDR3 runs 15 residues. Germline trimming cut 1 base from V and 4 bases from J; bases unmatched to any gene: 4. Looked up from germline, CDR1 is SGHTA and CDR2 is FQGNSA. The CDR3 nucleotides are TGTGCCAGCAGCTTAGGGACGGGAGGGGCAGATACGCAGTATTTT. It yields the protein CASSLGTGGADTQYF.

The chain links TRBV25-1 to TRBJ2-5; 10 bases are shared with TRBD2. The germline V gene encodes CDR1 MGHDK and CDR2 SYGVNS. CDR3 size: 15 residues. Trimming took 4 bases from V and 2 from J; bases not matched to a gene: 4. CDR3 nucleotide sequence: TGTGCCAGCAGTGGACGGACTAGCGGTCAAGAGACCCAGTACTTC. It is translated as CASSGRTSGQETQYF.

This clone has only one observation. The chain combines TRBV4-2 with TRBJ2-1, with TRBD1 matching 8 bases. Germline V gene lookup returns CDR1 LGHNA and CDR2 YNFKEQ. The ends lost 4 bases at V and 3 bases at J; junction bases unmatched: 11. CDR3 length: 17 residues. This CDR3 is CASSRSPQGVLYNEQFF. As DNA, the CDR3 is TGTGCCAGCAGCCGATCTCCACAGGGGGTCCTCTACAATGAGCAGTTCTTC.

The chain couples TRBV27 to TRBJ2-1, with 9 positions matching TRBD2. This CDR3 is built from 14 residues. CDR1 is MNHEY and CDR2 is SMNVEV in the germline V gene (reference sequence). J lost 9 bases, V lost 6 bases, and 9 bases had no gene match. Here the CDR3 reads CASRGGGRASEQFF. Here the CDR3 DNA reads TGTGCCAGCAGGGGTGGCGGGAGGGCCTCTGAGCAGTTCTTC.

This chain connects TRBV7-9 to TRBJ2-5, with D perhaps TRBD1 (5 bases). The germline gives CDR1 SEHNR, CDR2 FQNEAQ (reference sequence). This CDR3 has 15 residues. V lost 1 base and J 5 bases, leaving 14 bases between the germline ends. The CDR3 loop is CASSLDQGAVETQYF. In DNA, the CDR3 is TGTGCCAGCAGCTTAGATCAGGGCGCGGTGGAGACCCAGTACTTC.